One and the same sample provided the 9 T cell receptor beta chains below, sequenced in a study of T cell clonality in common variable immunodeficiency. General observations from the study: In common variable immunodeficiency, TCR beta chains reportedly carried fewer deletions and N-nucleotide insertions.

Their cognate antigens are unknown. Sequenced by immunoSEQ multiplex PCR; TCRdb stores in-frame clones only, minus some. Altogether roughly 32,000 clones were found in the sample, and no singletons occur. The sample was peripheral blood mononuclear cells. The receptors were sampled from a human donor with common variable immunodeficiency.

In its sample, this clone was seen a few times. The sequenced fragment ends 3 residues before the CDR3 boundary, so the rest is inferred from the germline J gene. This chain joins TRBV7-9 and TRBJ2-2, with no clear D. Germline V gives CDR1 SEHNR, CDR2 FQNEAQ (reference sequence). V was clipped by 5 bases and J by 2 bases, with 12 bases between them. This CDR3 is built from 15 residues. The CDR3 spells CASSLATKNTGELFF. The sequenced CDR3 bases are TGTGCCAGCAGCCTCGCGACAAAAAACACCGGGGAG.

A remark on this clone: The sequenced fragment ends 3 residues before the CDR3 boundary, so the rest is inferred from the germline J gene. V gene TRBV19 combines with J gene TRBJ2-5; 7 bases align to TRBD2. V trimming: 6 bases; J trimming: 4 bases; junction bases outside the gene matches: 14. The CDR3 spans 16 residues. Germline V CDR1 and CDR2: LNHDA, SQIVND (reference sequence). CDR3 residues: CASSEWGAGIGETQYF. The CDR3 bases that were read are TGTGCCAGTAGCGAATGGGGAGCGGGAATTGGAGAGACC.

The table lists this clone with many counts. The read falls 3 residues short of the CDR3 end, and the missing part is taken from the germline J gene. The rearrangement uses TRBV20-1 and TRBJ1-2; 7 bases are shared with TRBD1. Germline CDR1 is DFQATT and CDR2 is SNEGSKA (reference sequence). The CDR3 sequence is 13 residues long. The DNA read from the CDR3 is TGCAGTGCTCGAAGCCATACAGGGGACGGC. Protein product: CSARSHTGDG. The complete CDR3 protein is CSARSHTGDGYTF.

Turning to this clone: The junction and the germline gene differ at one end; a read error may be behind it. The read stops 3 residues short of the end of the CDR3; the missing end is completed from the germline J gene. This rearrangement joins TRBV13 to TRBJ2-3; 14 bases map to TRBD2. Germline V gene lookup returns CDR1 PRHDT and CDR2 FYEKMQ (reference sequence). The CDR3 consists of 16 residues. CDR3 residues: CASSIGLAGGADTQYF. The part of the CDR3 DNA that was read is TGTGCCAGCAGCATAGGACTAGCGGGAGGAGCAGATACG.

This clone appeared a few times. Read sequence stops 3 residues before the CDR3 end, and the germline J gene provides the missing end. V is TRBV7-9 and J is TRBJ2-2, with TRBD2 as a possible D gene (7 bases). The CDR3 contains 15 residues. V was cut by 2 bases and J by 6 bases, with 13 bases left in between. Germline V gene lookup returns CDR1 SEHNR and CDR2 FQNEAQ (reference sequence). The CDR3 DNA, read in part, is TGTGCCAGCAGCTTACCCCTAGGGGGGGCCGGGGAG. This sequence encodes CASSLPLGGAGE. The full CDR3 reads CASSLPLGGAGELFF.

There are a few counts of this clone. The read falls 3 residues short of the CDR3 end, and the missing part is taken from the germline J gene. V gene TRBV2 combines with J gene TRBJ2-2, with 7 nucleotides matching TRBD1. The CDR3 is made up of 14 amino acids. Germline V gene data show CDR1 as SNHLY and CDR2 as FYNNEI. V lost 5 bases and J lost 6; bases outside the gene matches: 6. This chain's CDR3 is CASSPDRVAGELFF. The covered CDR3 bases are TGTGCCAGCAGTCCCGACAGGGTGGCCGGGGAG.

This clone was observed at least ten times. The read finishes 3 residues shy of the CDR3 end, and the germline J gene is used to complete it. This rearrangement joins TRBV19 to TRBJ2-7; 7 bases are a match to TRBD2. The CDR3 has 16 residues. The trim removed 3 bases at V and 6 bases at J, leaving 14 bases unmatched. Germline values: CDR1 LNHDA, CDR2 SQIVND (reference sequence). The DNA read from the CDR3 is TGTGCCAGTAGTATTGCGGGGGTGCGGGACCGGACCGAG. Its protein product is CASSIAGVRDRTE. The full CDR3 protein reads CASSIAGVRDRTEQYF.

This clone was found a few times. The read ends 3 residues shy of where the CDR3 ends; the end is completed using the germline J gene. V is TRBV19 and J is TRBJ1-1; 7 positions match TRBD1. The ends lost 1 base at V and 7 bases at J; junction bases unmatched: 9. The CDR3 totals 15 residues. The germline gives CDR1 LNHDA, CDR2 SQIVND (reference sequence). The sequenced CDR3 bases are TGTGCCAGTAGTATAGGGGAGGGGGCAAGAGGTGAA. It is translated as CASSIGEGARGE. The CDR3 as a whole reads CASSIGEGARGEAFF.

This clone was counted a few times. Read coverage stops 3 residues before the CDR3 terminus; the germline J gene supplies the remainder. The V call is TRBV18, the J call TRBJ1-5, with 8 bases aligning to TRBD1. Germline V gene sequence: CDR1 KGHSH, CDR2 LQKENI. The CDR3 is made up of 17 amino acids. With 4 bases clipped from V and 0 bases from J, the junction kept 8 bases outside the gene matches. This chain's CDR3 is CASSLKVGTGSNQPQHF. Incomplete CDR3 DNA: TGTGCCAGCTCACTTAAAGTCGGGACAGGTAGCAATCAGCCC.